Sequencing of this T cell receptor beta chain was carried out in a study of blood T cell repertoires in COVID-19. The CDR3 consists of 14 residues. Deletions cut 1 base from V and 3 bases from J, with 11 bases between. Germline loops: CDR1 SGHRS, CDR2 YFSETQ. Only in-frame clones appear in the TCRdb table, and some are missing; sequencing was by immunoSEQ multiplex PCR. The sample contains about 89,000 clones, about 88% of which appear only once. The sequence came from a man of 80 years or more with active or convalescent COVID-19. Sequencing input: peripheral blood. This chain connects TRBV5-1 to TRBJ2-7, with D perhaps TRBD1 (6 bases). CDR3: CASSLTGFLYEQYF. The CDR3 DNA is TGCGCCAGCAGCTTGACAGGGTTTCTCTACGAGCAGTACTTC. The complete variable domain, with remaining parts taken from reference TRBV5-1 and TRBJ2-7, reads KAGVTQTPRYLIKTRGQQVTLSCSPISGHRSVSWYQQTPGQGLQFLFEYFSETQRNKGNFPGRFSGRQFSNSRSEMNVSTLELGDSALYLCASSLTGFLYEQYFGPGTRLTVT.